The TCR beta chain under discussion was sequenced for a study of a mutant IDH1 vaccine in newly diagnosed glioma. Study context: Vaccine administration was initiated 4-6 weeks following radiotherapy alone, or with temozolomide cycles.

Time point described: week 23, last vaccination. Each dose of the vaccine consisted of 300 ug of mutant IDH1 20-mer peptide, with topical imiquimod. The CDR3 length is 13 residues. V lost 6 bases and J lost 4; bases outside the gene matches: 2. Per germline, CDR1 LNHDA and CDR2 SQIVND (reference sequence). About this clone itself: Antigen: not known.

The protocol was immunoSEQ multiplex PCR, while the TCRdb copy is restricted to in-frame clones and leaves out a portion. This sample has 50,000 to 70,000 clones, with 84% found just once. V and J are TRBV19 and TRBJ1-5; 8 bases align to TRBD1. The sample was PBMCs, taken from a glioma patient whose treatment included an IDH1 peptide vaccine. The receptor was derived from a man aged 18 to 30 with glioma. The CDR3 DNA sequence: TGTGCCAGTAGAACAGGGGGGAATCAGCCCCAGCATTTT. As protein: CASRTGGNQPQHF.